This TCR beta chain was identified in a study of tumor and adjacent non-tumor tissue in lung cancer. About the research overall: Stage I to III disease affected 10 men and about 5 women aged roughly 31 to 80. On average, productive TCRbeta reads reached about 4.17 million per sample. Regarding the study as a whole: Tumor TCR diversity, when higher, was linked to shorter survival.

Three rounds of nested PCR, following a modified ARM-PCR protocol, produced the TCRbeta library. One entry per CDR3 protein, called by TCRdb with MiXCR from the multiplex PCR reads. The data show 71,000 or so distinct CDR3 sequences, 80% to 85% seen once. This sample's RNA came from whole unsorted tissue. Of note for this clonotype: No antigen is known for it.

V was pared by 8 bases and J by 13 bases, with 22 bases of the junction left unmatched. The CDR3 has 14 residues. Germline lookup yields CDR1 SQVTM and CDR2 ANQGSEA. The receptor comes from a woman aged 45-65 years with non-small cell lung cancer. The V and J genes are TRBV29-1 and TRBJ1-1; 7 nucleotides align to TRBD1. The sample comprised lung tumor tissue. The chain's CDR3 is CSIGMGQKNTKVFF. The CDR3 DNA reads TGCAGCATTGGAATGGGACAGAAGAACACTAAAGTTTTCTTT.